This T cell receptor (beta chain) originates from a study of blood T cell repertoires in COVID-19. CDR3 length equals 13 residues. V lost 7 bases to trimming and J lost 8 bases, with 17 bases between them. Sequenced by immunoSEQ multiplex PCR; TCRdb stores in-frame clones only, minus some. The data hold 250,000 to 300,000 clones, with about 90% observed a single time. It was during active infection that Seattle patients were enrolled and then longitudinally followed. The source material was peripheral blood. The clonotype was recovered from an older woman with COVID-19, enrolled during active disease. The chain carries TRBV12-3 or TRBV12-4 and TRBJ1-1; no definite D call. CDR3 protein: CASTFGRGIEAFF. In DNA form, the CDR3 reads TGTGCCAGCACCTTCGGTCGAGGGATCGAAGCTTTCTTT.